The next 26 T cell receptor beta chains were all read from a single sample in a study of human T cells and chemical hapten exposure. TCRdb called the RACE reads again in MiXCR, with one record for every CDR3 protein. The data hold more than 100,000 distinct CDR3 sequences, with 12% to 15% observed a single time. This sample's time point: patch test 1, 2 weeks after DPC sensitization. Treatment of the sample: therapeutic diphenylcyclopropenone sensitization with weekly scalp DPC. The starting material was whole blood, obtained in connection with sensitization to the hapten diphenylcyclopropenone (DPC). All receptors come from a man aged 18 to 30 with alopecia areata. Some clones in this sample may be carry-over from other donors' samples.

This clonotype was picked up many times. The chain has TRBV5-1 and TRBJ2-4; TRBD1 is a possible D gene (6 bases). V was cut by 4 bases and J by 0 bases, with 11 bases left in between. The germline V gene has CDR1 SGHRS and CDR2 YFSETQ. The CDR3 has 15 residues. The CDR3 DNA is TGCGCCAGCAGCCGGGACACCTTAGCCAAAAACATTCAGTACTTC. Protein: CASSRDTLAKNIQYF.

This sequence joins TRBV6-6 and TRBJ1-4, with unresolved D. CDR1 is MNHNY, CDR2 SVGAGI, per germline (reference sequence). With 3 bases removed from V and 8 bases from J, the gap between germline ends came to 7 bases. CDR3 length: 12 amino acids. As DNA, the CDR3 is TGTGCCAGCAGTTATAGTCCGGAAAAACTGTTTTTT. Protein sequence: CASSYSPEKLFF.

This clonotype was recorded a few times. The CDR3 nucleotides are TGTGCCAGCAGTTTGCCGGGGACGCGGTATAATTCACCCCTCCACTTT. It encodes CASSLPGTRYNSPLHF. This chain links TRBV6-5 with TRBJ1-6, with D perhaps matching TRBD1 (5 bases). Trimming left V 4 bases short and J 4 bases short, with 14 bases between. CDR3 size: 16 residues. Germline V gene lookup returns CDR1 MNHEY and CDR2 SVGAGI.

The chain carries TRBV5-1 and TRBJ2-5; D remains unclear. This CDR3 is built from 11 residues. Germline values: CDR1 SGHRS, CDR2 YFSETQ. Trimming took off 3 bases at V and 7 bases at J, with 7 bases between the two ends. CDR3 loop: CASSSDRTQYF. The CDR3 nucleotides are TGCGCCAGCAGCTCAGATAGGACCCAGTACTTC.

The V gene is TRBV2, the J gene TRBJ2-2; D unresolved. This CDR3 comprises 13 residues. Germline-derived CDR1 and CDR2 are SNHLY and FYNNEI. Trimming pared 0 bases from V and 5 bases from J, leaving 4 bases between. The CDR3 sequence: CASSEARTGELFF. As DNA, the CDR3 is TGTGCCAGCAGTGAAGCCAGAACCGGGGAGCTGTTTTTT.

This clonotype has a handful of counts. The chain uses TRBV6-2 or TRBV6-3 and TRBJ2-3; D not resolved. Germline CDR1 MNHEY, CDR2 SVGEGT. V was cut by 0 bases and J by 10 bases, with 11 bases left in between. The CDR3 consists of 13 residues. CDR3 region: CASSYSMAGSQYF. CDR3 bases: TGTGCCAGCAGTTACTCGATGGCAGGCTCGCAGTATTTT.

A few counts support this clonotype. This chain links TRBV12-5 with TRBJ2-5, with unresolved D. Trimming cost V 3 bases and J 5 bases, with 10 bases left between them. Per the germline V gene, CDR1 is LGHNT and CDR2 is FRNRAP. The CDR3 spans 13 residues. CDR3 amino acids: CASGFPIGETQYF. CDR3 bases: TGTGCTAGTGGTTTCCCCATAGGGGAGACCCAGTACTTC.

Notes on this clonotype: Relative to the germline gene, one junction end is altered; a read error may explain this. This rearrangement joins TRBV20-1 to TRBJ1-1; D remains unclear. This CDR3 spans 13 amino acids. Germline CDR1 is DFQATT and CDR2 is SNEGSKA (reference sequence). The CDR3 DNA is TGCAGTACTAGAAATTCGGTGAACACTGAAGCTTTCTTT. As protein: CSTRNSVNTEAFF.

The V and J genes are TRBV20-1 and TRBJ1-1; D not resolved. Per germline, CDR1 DFQATT and CDR2 SNEGSKA (reference sequence). There are 11 residues in the CDR3. Trimming stripped 6 bases from V and 5 bases from J, with 10 bases between. CDR3 DNA: TGCAGTGCCATAGGTGTTACTGAAGCTTTCTTT. Its protein is CSAIGVTEAFF.

This clonotype was detected many times. At one end, the junction sequence differs from germline, possibly due to a read error. The chain recombines TRBV7-8 with TRBJ2-5; 9 positions match TRBD1. Germline-derived CDR1 and CDR2 are SGHVS and FQNEAQ. This CDR3 spans 17 amino acids. The CDR3 sequence: CASSIARDRVVLETQYF. CDR3 sequence (DNA): TGTGCCAGCAGCATAGCCCGGGACAGGGTTGTTTTGGAGACCCAGTACTTC.

The J gene is TRBJ2-2, the V gene TRBV12-3 or TRBV12-4, with TRBD1 matching 9 bases. CDR3 size: 16 residues. V lost 5 bases to trimming and J lost 7 bases; unmatched junction nucleotides: 11. CDR3 bases: TGTGCCAGCAGTCGAGGGGCCGGGACAGGGTACGGGGAGCTGTTTTTT. Amino acid sequence: CASSRGAGTGYGELFF.

J is TRBJ2-7 and V is TRBV9, with 9 bases fitting TRBD1. V shed 3 bases, J shed 3 bases, and the junction held 7 bases outside the gene matches. Per the germline V gene, CDR1 is SGDLS and CDR2 is YYNGEE. The CDR3 loop spans 15 amino acids. CDR3 sequence: CASSASGTGIYEQYF. The CDR3 DNA sequence: TGTGCCAGCAGCGCTTCCGGGACAGGGATCTACGAGCAGTACTTC.

This clonotype was observed a handful of times. The chain uses TRBV10-3 and TRBJ2-6; no reliable D call. Per germline, CDR1 ENHRY and CDR2 SYGVKD. The CDR3 contains 14 residues. The germline V and J ends were trimmed by 4 bases and 0 bases, with 4 bases remaining between them. Here the CDR3 reads CAISAASGANVLTF. The CDR3 bases are TGTGCCATCAGTGCTGCCTCTGGGGCCAACGTCCTGACTTTC.

The rearrangement links TRBV18 to TRBJ1-5; maybe TRBD1 (5 bases). The CDR3 consists of 15 residues. Germline values: CDR1 KGHSH, CDR2 LQKENI. Trimming pared 0 bases from V and 7 bases from J, leaving 13 bases between. DNA of the CDR3: TGTGCCAGCTCACCACCTTCAGGGTACCGACAGCCCCAGCATTTT. Its translation: CASSPPSGYRQPQHF.

This clonotype was counted a few times. The chain has TRBV4-3 and TRBJ2-7; TRBD1 matches 8 bases. CDR1 is LGHNA, CDR2 YSLEER, per germline. The CDR3 spans 13 residues. The trim removed 3 bases at V and 6 bases at J, leaving 4 bases unmatched. In nucleotides, the CDR3 is TGCGCCAGCAGCCAGACAGGGGCTCGCGAGCAGTACTTC. It specifies CASSQTGAREQYF.

A note on this clonotype: A junction boundary mismatches the germline segment, possibly from a read error. This chain joins TRBV6-2 or TRBV6-3 and TRBJ1-5; D remains unclear. In germline, CDR1 is MNHEY, CDR2 SVGEGT. The CDR3 spans 14 residues. For the CDR3, the DNA is TGTGCCGGCAGTAGGTCGAATAGCAATCAGCCCCAGCATTTT. Its translation: CAGSRSNSNQPQHF.

The chain recombines TRBV27 with TRBJ2-1; possibly TRBD1 or TRBD2 for D (5 bases each). V was trimmed by 2 bases and J by 8 bases, leaving 16 bases between them. CDR3 size: 15 residues. Germline V gene lookup returns CDR1 MNHEY and CDR2 SMNVEV (reference sequence). This CDR3 is CASSLTPLGVYEQFF. For the CDR3, the DNA is TGTGCCAGCAGTTTAACCCCCTTGGGGGTCTATGAGCAGTTCTTC.

This chain uses TRBV29-1 with TRBJ2-1; 7 bases line up with TRBD2. The J segment lost 2 bases and the V segment lost 6 bases, leaving 7 bases of the junction unmatched. Germline lookup yields CDR1 SQVTM and CDR2 ANQGSEA. CDR3 length: 14 residues. The DNA for the CDR3 is TGCAGCGTCGGTCCTAGCGGAACCTACAATGAGCAGTTCTTC. It yields the protein CSVGPSGTYNEQFF.

The chain couples TRBV6-1 to TRBJ2-2; 7 nucleotides agree with TRBD1. V shed 3 bases and J 4 bases; nucleotides not matched to a gene: 2. The V gene's germline CDR1 is MNHNS and CDR2 SASEGT. The CDR3 is 14 amino acids. The CDR3 here is CASSDNRGTGELFF. CDR3 nucleotide sequence: TGTGCCAGCAGTGATAACAGGGGCACCGGGGAGCTGTTTTTT.

Ten or more counts support this clonotype. A junction end diverges from the germline sequence, so it may reflect a read error. The rearrangement uses TRBV6-1 and TRBJ2-7; no firm D call. The CDR3 is made up of 13 amino acids. The germline V gene has CDR1 MNHNS and CDR2 SASEGT. This CDR3 reads CASSPLPGSEEYF. In nucleotides, the CDR3 is TGTGCCAGCAGTCCTCTTCCTGGCAGCGAGGAGTACTTC.

This sequence joins TRBV20-1 and TRBJ1-1, with D unresolved. This CDR3 comprises 14 residues. V was clipped by 5 bases and J by 1 base, with 14 bases between them. Germline CDR1 and CDR2: DFQATT and SNEGSKA (reference sequence). CDR3: CSAPLRGTNTEAFF. CDR3 sequence (DNA): TGCAGTGCTCCGCTGAGAGGTACGAACACTGAAGCTTTCTTT.

Ten or more counts support this clonotype. One end of the junction fails to match germline, which may point to a read error. V is TRBV12-3 or TRBV12-4 and J is TRBJ1-1; D is unclear. The CDR3 contains 14 residues. CDR3 region: CASSLAGWNTEAFF. The CDR3 DNA sequence: TGTGCCAGCAGCTTAGCGGGCTGGAACACTGAAGCTTTCTTT.

This clonotype was counted only a few times. The J gene is TRBJ2-3, the V gene TRBV15; 8 nucleotides line up with TRBD1. Per germline, CDR1 LNHNV and CDR2 YYDKDF (reference sequence). Unmatched junction bases numbered 2, after V lost 6 bases and J lost 0 bases. The CDR3 sequence is 14 residues long. CDR3 coding DNA: TGTGCCACCAGAGACAGGGGTAGCACAGATACGCAGTATTTT. Translated: CATRDRGSTDTQYF.

This clonotype was detected a few times. The rearrangement joins TRBV18 to TRBJ2-6, with D unclear. The V gene lost 3 bases and the J gene lost 4 bases, with 13 bases spanning the gap. Germline CDR1 is KGHSH and CDR2 is LQKENI. The CDR3 loop spans 16 amino acids. CDR3 DNA: TGTGCCAGCTCACCCCTCTTATCCTCCGGGGCCAACGTCCTGACTTTC. Translated, it gives CASSPLLSSGANVLTF. The entire variable domain, with the rest obtained from reference TRBV18 and TRBJ2-6, is as follows: NAGVMQNPRHLVRRRGQEARLRCSPMKGHSHVYWYRQLPEEGLKFMVYLQKENIIDESGMPKERFSAEFPKEGPSILRIQQVVRGDSAAYFCASSPLLSSGANVLTFGAGSRLTVL.

This clonotype was seen only a few times. The CDR3 reads CASSQDVQLNYGYTF. Here the CDR3 DNA reads TGCGCCAGCAGCCAAGATGTCCAGCTCAACTATGGCTACACCTTC. This chain connects TRBV4-1 to TRBJ1-2; D not certain. The V end was cut by 0 bases, the J end by 2 bases, with 10 bases between. Looked up from germline, CDR1 is MGHRA and CDR2 is YSYEKL. The CDR3 runs to 15 residues.

Only a few counts were recorded for this clonotype. The V and J genes are TRBV5-4 and TRBJ1-6; a weak D match, TRBD1 (5 bases). The CDR3 contains 14 residues. Germline-derived CDR1 and CDR2 are SGHNT and YYREEE (reference sequence). V lost 3 bases to trimming and J lost 6 bases, with 10 bases between them. CDR3 residues: CASSSGRTNSPLHF. The DNA for the CDR3 is TGTGCCAGCAGCTCGGGACGGACTAATTCACCCCTCCACTTT.